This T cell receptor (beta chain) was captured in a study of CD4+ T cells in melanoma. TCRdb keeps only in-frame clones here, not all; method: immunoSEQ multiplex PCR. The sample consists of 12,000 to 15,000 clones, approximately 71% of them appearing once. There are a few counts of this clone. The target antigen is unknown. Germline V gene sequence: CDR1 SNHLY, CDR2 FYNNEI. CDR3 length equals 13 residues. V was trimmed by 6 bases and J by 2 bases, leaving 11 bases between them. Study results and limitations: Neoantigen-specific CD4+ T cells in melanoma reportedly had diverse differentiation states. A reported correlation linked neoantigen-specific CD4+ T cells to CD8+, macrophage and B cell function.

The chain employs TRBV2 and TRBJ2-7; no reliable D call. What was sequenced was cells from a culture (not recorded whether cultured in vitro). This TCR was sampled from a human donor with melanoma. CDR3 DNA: TGTGCCAGCAGCCGGCCAGTCACCTACGAGCAGTACTTC. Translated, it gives CASSRPVTYEQYF. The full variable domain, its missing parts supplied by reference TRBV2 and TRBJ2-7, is EPEVTQTPSHQVTQMGQEVILRCVPISNHLYFYWYRQILGQKVEFLVSFYNNEISEKSEIFDDQFSVERPDGSNFTLKIRSTKLEDSAMYFCASSRPVTYEQYFGPGTRLTVT.